This T cell receptor beta chain was captured in a study of blood T cell repertoires in COVID-19 (dated by TCRdb to the early 2020s). Study-level background: Collaborator samples came from the United States, Italy and Spain and covered acute and convalescent phases of COVID-19. The prospective study material was composed of cDNA or gDNA derived from T cells, B-cell-depleted T cells, or PBMCs. Deeply sampled blood TCRbeta repertoires from subjects exposed to, actively infected with, or recovered from COVID-19 were included in the dataset. The repertoires were released in a freely available public database intended as a resource for research on the immune response to SARS-CoV-2. Samples were obtained from the ongoing ImmuneRACE study (first 160 participants) and from about 1,300 subjects provided by 6 global collaborators. The sample metadata nearly always contained a de-identified subject ID, COVID-19 status, age in years and sex. Where available, HLA class I and class II types were obtained from metadata supplied by the sample provider rather than from assay-based typing.

The immunoSEQ Assay, a bias-controlled multiplex PCR, was used to amplify TCRbeta CDR3 regions from genomic DNA. Regarding the original processing steps: The number of nucleated cells in each sample was estimated from the amplification of reference gene primers within the assay. To quantify the absolute abundance of each unique TCRbeta CDR3 rearrangement, sequence reads were collapsed and filtered. For each sample, productive Simpson clonality was calculated by taking the square root of Simpson's diversity index across productive rearrangements. Here the immuneACCESS table is served through TCRdb, limited to in-frame sequences with V and J called. Missing clones are a known gap in these copies; in checked studies unresolved V genes cover under half, and the rest lacks a known reason. The DNA was the basis for D and trimming; V, J and clone size are from that table. The sample table contains roughly 80,000 clones; only one count was recorded for around 88% of them. The ten biggest clones cover around 7.3% of the sample.

The germline V gene yields MDHEN for CDR1 and SYDVKM for CDR2. V lost 5 bases and J lost 6 bases; the stretch between them is 17 bases long. The CDR3 holds 15 amino acids from the cysteine to the phenylalanine. Only CDR3 DNA remains: 45 bases, in frame from the first base. The collaborating institutions used their own protocols to collect whole blood in K2EDTA tubes. For TCRbeta analysis, collaborator samples were shipped as frozen whole blood, as isolated PBMCs, or as DNA extracted from either sample type. Beyond this particular receptor, the publication reports: The quantity of clinical and demographic metadata differed by source and by participant and was supplied without curation.

As regards this clone: Which antigen it targets is not known. The input lacks base qualities; no much larger clone sits a single base away.

The sequence is built from TRBV28 and TRBJ1-5, and perhaps TRBD1 as D gene, on 6 matching bases. Sequencing used peripheral blood. The clonotype comes from a woman older than 75 with acute or convalescent COVID-19. The CDR3 has the sequence CASSPPTGGGQPQHF. The DNA reads TGTGCCAGCAGTCCACCGACGGGAGGGGGTCAGCCCCAGCATTTT.